The clone carrying this T cell receptor (beta chain) was detected a few times. The antigen is unknown. CDR3-region Arm-PCR and iRepertoire HTBI primers produced the TCR beta libraries. In TCRdb, the multiplex PCR reads were re-called with MiXCR into one record per CDR3 protein. The table lists under 400,000 distinct CDR3 sequences, over 15% of them singletons. The V gene's germline CDR1 is MGHDK and CDR2 SYGVNS. There are 14 residues in the CDR3. The entry originates in a study of regulatory T cells in long-lasting Graves disease. Across the study: For a period under 3 months, newly diagnosed Graves' patients had taken antithyroid drugs.

The time point denotes: newly diagnosed GD, antithyroid drugs for less than 3 months. Extracted PBMC RNA gave rise to the TCR library. One endocrinology department in Xi'an, China, was where patients came from. Findings and limits, study-wide: Patients with persistent disease showed a bias toward TRBV28, TRBJ1-2 and TRBJ2-5.

These same records also appear under a second study, on T cells in Graves' hyperthyroidism and ophthalmopathy. That study adds: Ophthalmopathy was told apart from stable hyperthyroidism by a 13 V-J model.

This chain joins TRBV25-1 and TRBJ2-1; tentative D call: TRBD2 (7 bases). TRBJ2-5 explains the end of the DNA better; the J call may be wrong. This specimen was peripheral blood mononuclear cells (PBMCs), taken at new diagnosis, from a patient treated with antithyroid drugs. This clonotype originated in a man in his forties with Graves disease. DNA for the CDR3: TGTGCCACCCAGGCTCTCGGGGGGCTGGAGACCCAGTACTTC. Translation: CATQALGGLETQYF.